The 2 T cell receptor beta chains below come from one sample, sequenced in a study of vaccination and CD4 T cells after COVID-19. Their antigens are not known. Cultured CD4+ T-cell DNA underwent Oncomine TCR Beta short-read sequencing. TCRdb redid the calling of the PCR reads with MiXCR, one entry per CDR3 protein. The sample records just under 20,000 distinct CDR3 sequences, about 27% being singletons. Treatment reported: roughly 10-day PBMC culture with coronavirus spike peptide pools or control peptides (ViraFEST assay). Material: cultured CD4+ T cells from blood. The receptors were sampled from a human donor with COVID-19.

This clonotype appeared a few times. The chain joins TRBV5-8 to TRBJ1-1; no reliable D call. V lost 0 bases, J lost 0 bases, and 18 bases lay in between. The CDR3 runs 18 residues. CDR1 is SGHTS and CDR2 is YDEGEE in the germline V gene. CDR3 loop: CASSLDVGSARLNTEAFF. In nucleotides, the CDR3 is TGTGCCAGCAGCTTGGACGTTGGCAGCGCCCGACTGAACACTGAAGCTTTCTTT.

This clonotype has just a few counts. The rearrangement joins TRBV2 to TRBJ2-3; 14 nucleotides match TRBD2. The trim removed 3 bases at V and 5 bases at J, leaving 4 bases unmatched. CDR3 size: 16 residues. The germline CDR1 and CDR2 sequences are SNHLY and FYNNEI. The CDR3 DNA reads TGTGCCAGCAGTGAGAGACTAGCGGGGGGGCAAGATACGCAGTATTTT. Its translation: CASSERLAGGQDTQYF. Filled out from reference TRBV2 and TRBJ2-3, the complete variable domain reads EPEVTQTPSHQVTQMGQEVILRCVPISNHLYFYWYRQILGQKVEFLVSFYNNEISEKSEIFDDQFSVERPDGSNFTLKIRSTKLEDSAMYFCASSERLAGGQDTQYFGPGTRLTVL.